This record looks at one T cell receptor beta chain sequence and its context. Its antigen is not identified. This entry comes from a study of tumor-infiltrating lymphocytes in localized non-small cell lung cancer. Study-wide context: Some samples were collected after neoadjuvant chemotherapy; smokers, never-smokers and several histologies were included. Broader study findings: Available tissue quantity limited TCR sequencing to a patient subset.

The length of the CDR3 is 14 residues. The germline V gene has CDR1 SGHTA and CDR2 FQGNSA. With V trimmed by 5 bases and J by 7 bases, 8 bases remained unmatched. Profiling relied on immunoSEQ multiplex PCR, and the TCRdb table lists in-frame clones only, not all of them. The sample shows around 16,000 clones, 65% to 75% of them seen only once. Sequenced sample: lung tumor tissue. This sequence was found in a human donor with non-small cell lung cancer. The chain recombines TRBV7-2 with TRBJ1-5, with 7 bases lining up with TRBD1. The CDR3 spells CASSIRQGRQPQHF. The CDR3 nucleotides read TGTGCCAGCAGCATAAGACAGGGCAGGCAGCCCCAGCATTTT.